This T cell receptor (beta chain) was recorded in a study of blood T cells in healthy people across ages. A second roughly 6 to 12 cycle PCR used barcoded and J-beta primers. Tags on each cDNA molecule came from a template-switch adaptor with 12 random nucleotides. TCRdb independently ran MiXCR on the 5' RACE reads; one entry per CDR3 protein. Of around 400,000 distinct CDR3 sequences detected, 52% appear once; the ten largest clones hold around 49%. Germline CDR1 and CDR2: MDHEN and SYDVKM. The CDR3 contains 15 residues. V is TRBV28 and J is TRBJ2-5; 9 bases line up with TRBD1. The DNA end is more similar to TRBJ2-7, so the J call may be wrong. The clonotype was recovered from a man aged 55 to 70 in good health. The sequencing sample was made of blood. The CDR3 here is CASSFRGQGRHEQYF. The CDR3 DNA is TGTGCCAGCAGTTTTAGGGGACAGGGTCGTCACGAGCAGTACTTC.